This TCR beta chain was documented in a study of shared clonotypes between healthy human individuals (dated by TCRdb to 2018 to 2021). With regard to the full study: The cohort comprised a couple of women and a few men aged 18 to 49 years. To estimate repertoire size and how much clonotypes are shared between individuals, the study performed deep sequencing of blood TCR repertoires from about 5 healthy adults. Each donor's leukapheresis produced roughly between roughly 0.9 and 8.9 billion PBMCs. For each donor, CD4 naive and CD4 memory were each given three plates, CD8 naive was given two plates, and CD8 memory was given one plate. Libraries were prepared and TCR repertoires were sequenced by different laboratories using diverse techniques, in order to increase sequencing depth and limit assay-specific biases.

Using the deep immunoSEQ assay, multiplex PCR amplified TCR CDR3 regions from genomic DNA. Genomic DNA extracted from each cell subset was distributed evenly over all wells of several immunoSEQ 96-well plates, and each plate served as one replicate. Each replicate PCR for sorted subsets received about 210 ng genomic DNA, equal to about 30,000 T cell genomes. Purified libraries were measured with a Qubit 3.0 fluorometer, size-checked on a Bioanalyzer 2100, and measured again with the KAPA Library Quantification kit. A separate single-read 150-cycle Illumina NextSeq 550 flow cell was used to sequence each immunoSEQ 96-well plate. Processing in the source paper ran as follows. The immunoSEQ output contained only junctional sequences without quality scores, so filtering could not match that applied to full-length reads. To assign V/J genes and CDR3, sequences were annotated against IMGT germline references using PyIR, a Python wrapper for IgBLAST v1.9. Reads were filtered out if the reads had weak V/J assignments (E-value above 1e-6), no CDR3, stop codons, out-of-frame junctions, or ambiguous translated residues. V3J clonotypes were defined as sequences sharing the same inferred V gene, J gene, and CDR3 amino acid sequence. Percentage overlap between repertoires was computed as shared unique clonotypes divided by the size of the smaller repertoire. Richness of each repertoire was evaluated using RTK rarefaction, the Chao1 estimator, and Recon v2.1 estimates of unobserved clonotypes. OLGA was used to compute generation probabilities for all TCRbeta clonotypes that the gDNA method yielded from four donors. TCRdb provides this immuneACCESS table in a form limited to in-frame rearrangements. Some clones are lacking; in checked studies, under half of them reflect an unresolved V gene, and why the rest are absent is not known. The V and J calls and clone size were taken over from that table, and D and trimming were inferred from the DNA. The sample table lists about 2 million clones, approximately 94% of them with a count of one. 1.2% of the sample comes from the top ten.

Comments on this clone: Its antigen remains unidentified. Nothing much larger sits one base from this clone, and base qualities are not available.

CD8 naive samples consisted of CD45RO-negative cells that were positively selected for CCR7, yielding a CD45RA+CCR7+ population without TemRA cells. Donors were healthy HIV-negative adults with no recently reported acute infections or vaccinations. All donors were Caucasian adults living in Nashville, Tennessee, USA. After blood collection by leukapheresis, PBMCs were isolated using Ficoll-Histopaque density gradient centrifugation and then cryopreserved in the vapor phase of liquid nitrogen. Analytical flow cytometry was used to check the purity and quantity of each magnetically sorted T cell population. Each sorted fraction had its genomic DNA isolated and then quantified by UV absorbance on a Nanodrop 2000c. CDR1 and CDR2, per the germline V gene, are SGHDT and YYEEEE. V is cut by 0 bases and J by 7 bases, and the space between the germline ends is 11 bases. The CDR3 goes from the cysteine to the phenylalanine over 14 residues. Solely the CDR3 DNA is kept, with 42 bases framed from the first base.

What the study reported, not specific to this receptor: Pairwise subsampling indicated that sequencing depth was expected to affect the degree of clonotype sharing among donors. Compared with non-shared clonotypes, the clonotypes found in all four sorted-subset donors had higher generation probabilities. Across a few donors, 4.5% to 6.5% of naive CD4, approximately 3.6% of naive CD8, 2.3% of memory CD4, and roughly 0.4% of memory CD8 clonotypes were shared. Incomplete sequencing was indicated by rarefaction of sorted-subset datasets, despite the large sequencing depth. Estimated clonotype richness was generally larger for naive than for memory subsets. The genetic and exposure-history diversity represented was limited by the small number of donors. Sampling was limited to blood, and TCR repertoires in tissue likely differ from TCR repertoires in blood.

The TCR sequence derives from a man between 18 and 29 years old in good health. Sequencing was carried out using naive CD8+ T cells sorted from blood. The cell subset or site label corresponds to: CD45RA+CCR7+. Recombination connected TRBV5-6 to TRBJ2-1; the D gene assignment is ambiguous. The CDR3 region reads CASSLDSHGNEQFF. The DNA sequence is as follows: TGTGCCAGCAGCTTGGACTCTCATGGGAATGAGCAGTTCTTC.